A single sample is the source of the 32 T cell receptor beta chains below, sequenced in a study of blood T cell repertoires in COVID-19. Sequenced by immunoSEQ multiplex PCR; TCRdb stores in-frame clones only, minus some. The data contain 250,000 to 300,000 clones, more than 75% of them singletons. Specimen: PBMCs or T cells enriched from blood (not recorded which). The source of these receptors is a woman in her 40s with acute COVID-19.

The chain is built from TRBV14 and TRBJ2-7; TRBD2 is a possible D gene (6 bases). V lost 0 bases, J lost 2 bases, and 14 bases lay in between. There are 16 residues in the CDR3. Germline CDR1 reads SGHDN; CDR2 reads FVKESK. CDR3 loop: CASSQDLAGRTYEQYF. The CDR3 bases are TGTGCCAGCAGCCAAGATCTTGCAGGGAGGACCTACGAGCAGTACTTC. The variable domain in full, completed from reference TRBV14 and TRBJ2-7, reads EAGVTQFPSHSVIEKGQTVTLRCDPISGHDNLYWYRRVMGKEIKFLLHFVKESKQDESGMPNNRFLAERTGGTYSTLKVQPAELEDSGVYFCASSQDLAGRTYEQYFGPGTRLTVT.

V and J are TRBV12-3 or TRBV12-4 and TRBJ2-7; D is uncertain. The CDR3 is 13 amino acids. V dropped 7 bases and J dropped 1 base, with 11 bases sitting between them. CDR3 amino acids: CASNPHGSYEQYF. The CDR3 DNA sequence: TGTGCCAGCAACCCTCACGGGTCCTACGAGCAGTACTTC.

The chain is built from TRBV9 and TRBJ2-3; 9 nucleotides match TRBD2. CDR3 length: 16 residues. Germline V gene lookup returns CDR1 SGDLS and CDR2 YYNGEE. Trimming removed 3 bases from V and 1 base from J; junction bases left unmatched: 6. The CDR3, as DNA: TGTGCCAGCAGCGCCAGAGCGGGAGGTGGCACAGATACGCAGTATTTT. This codes for CASSARAGGGTDTQYF.

The V and J genes are TRBV5-4 and TRBJ2-1; 11 nucleotides agree with TRBD2. CDR1 is SGHNT and CDR2 is YYREEE in the germline V gene (reference sequence). V shed 0 bases, J shed 4 bases, and the junction held 3 bases outside the gene matches. The CDR3 extends over 16 amino acids. CDR3 region: CASSLVAGGPYNEQFF. In nucleotides, the CDR3 is TGTGCCAGCAGCTTGGTAGCGGGGGGGCCGTACAATGAGCAGTTCTTC.

The DNA for the CDR3 is TGTGCCAGCAGCTTAACGGGAGGGACAGGGGGCCATCGGACCCAGTACTTC. It encodes CASSLTGGTGGHRTQYF. This chain links TRBV7-3 with TRBJ2-5, with 12 bases identical to TRBD1. This CDR3 region has 17 residues. After removal of 0 bases from V and 7 bases from J, the junction contained 9 bases not matched to a gene. Germline CDR1 and CDR2: SGHTA and FQGTGA.

The CDR3 region has the DNA TGTGCCAGTAGTGCCTCAGGGGGCGGCTATGGCTACACCTTC. It translates to CASSASGGGYGYTF. The rearrangement joins TRBV19 to TRBJ1-2, with 8 bases fitting TRBD1. Germline CDR1 reads LNHDA; CDR2 reads SQIVND (reference sequence). This CDR3 is 14 amino acids long. The V gene end was trimmed by 5 bases and the J gene end by 4 bases; junction bases not matched to a gene: 6.

V usage is TRBV5-6 and J usage is TRBJ1-3; 11 bases line up with TRBD1. Germline CDR1 reads SGHDT; CDR2 reads YYEEEE. V lost 4 bases and J lost 7; bases outside the gene matches: 4. This CDR3 contains 14 residues. This CDR3 is CASSPGTGGNTIYF. In DNA form, the CDR3 reads TGTGCCAGCAGCCCGGGGACAGGGGGTAACACCATATATTTT.

This clone has just one count. The DNA of the CDR3 is TGTGCCAGCTCCCCGACTAGCGTAAGGAGGAATGAGCAGTTCTTC. Residues: CASSPTSVRRNEQFF. The chain carries TRBV7-9 and TRBJ2-1, with 8 positions matching TRBD2. Germline V gene data show CDR1 as SEHNR and CDR2 as FQNEAQ (reference sequence). There are 15 residues in the CDR3. V shed 8 bases and J 7 bases; nucleotides not matched to a gene: 13.

V gene TRBV6-5 combines with J gene TRBJ2-2; 9 nucleotides match TRBD2. The CDR3 consists of 15 residues. V was clipped by 7 bases and J by 5 bases; unmatched bases: 8. CDR1 is MNHEY, CDR2 SVGAGI, per germline. The CDR3 loop reads CASTSREGRTGELFF. CDR3 bases: TGTGCCAGCACCTCGCGGGAGGGAAGAACCGGGGAGCTGTTTTTT.

The V and J genes are TRBV27 and TRBJ1-1; the D is unclear. The CDR3 length is 12 residues. The germline V gene has CDR1 MNHEY and CDR2 SMNVEV (reference sequence). V dropped 4 bases and J dropped 1 base, with 4 bases sitting between them. DNA of the CDR3: TGTGCCAGCAGTTCGGGGAACACTGAAGCTTTCTTT. Residues: CASSSGNTEAFF.

The chain has TRBV10-3 and TRBJ1-4, with 7 nucleotides matching TRBD1. This CDR3 spans 14 amino acids. The ends lost 7 bases at V and 7 bases at J; junction bases unmatched: 9. Germline V gene data show CDR1 as ENHRY and CDR2 as SYGVKD. The CDR3 DNA is TGTGCCATCAACGGGACAGTTTCGGGTGAAAAACTGTTTTTT. It encodes CAINGTVSGEKLFF.

The chain is built from TRBV11-3 and TRBJ2-5; D is ambiguous. Looked up from germline, CDR1 is SGHNT and CDR2 is YENEEA. The ends were cut back, 5 bases at V and 2 bases at J, with 15 bases in the middle. This CDR3 region has 15 residues. As DNA, the CDR3 is TGTGCCAGCAGCCGCGGAGCTACCGCTCAAGAGACCCAGTACTTC. Translating gives CASSRGATAQETQYF.

This chain uses TRBV7-9 with TRBJ1-4; unclear D gene. The CDR3 spans 17 residues. CDR1 is SEHNR and CDR2 is FQNEAQ in the germline V gene (reference sequence). Trimming took 2 bases from V and 4 from J, leaving 17 bases between them. CDR3 nucleotide sequence: TGTGCCAGCAGCTTAAACCGGCGGGCAGACTATAATGAAAAACTGTTTTTT. Amino acids: CASSLNRRADYNEKLFF.

V usage is TRBV3-1 (or the pseudogene TRBV3-2) and J usage is TRBJ1-2, with D unclear. Trimming removed 1 base from V and 6 bases from J, with 9 bases in between. The CDR3 consists of 13 residues. Germline V gene lookup returns CDR1 LGHDT and CDR2 YNNKEL (reference sequence). Here the CDR3 reads CASSQGLPDGYTF. The CDR3 nucleotides are TGTGCCAGCAGCCAAGGTCTTCCCGATGGCTACACCTTC.

This chain connects TRBV19 to TRBJ2-7; 8 nucleotides match TRBD2. Trimming cost V 6 bases and J 0 bases; bases outside gene matches: 7. The CDR3 has 15 residues. Germline loops: CDR1 LNHDA, CDR2 SQIVND (reference sequence). CDR3 nucleotides: TGTGCCAGTAGGGTAAGCGGGAGTTTCTCCTACGAGCAGTACTTC. Amino acids: CASRVSGSFSYEQYF.

The CDR3 reads CASSERGLAGRKGVETQYF. The CDR3 DNA reads TGTGCCAGCAGTGAAAGAGGACTAGCGGGGCGAAAAGGAGTTGAGACCCAGTACTTC. The chain has TRBV6-1 and TRBJ2-5; 12 bases line up with TRBD2. Trimming took 2 bases from V and 5 from J; bases not matched to a gene: 15. The CDR3 is made up of 19 amino acids. Germline V gene data show CDR1 as MNHNS and CDR2 as SASEGT.

The chain combines TRBV21-1 with TRBJ2-2; the DNA was not used to check the table's D call, TRBD1. TRBV21-1 is a pseudogene locus. This CDR3 contains 13 residues. This CDR3 reads CASSKSGSGELFF. The CDR3 DNA sequence: TGTGCCAGCAGCAAGTCTGGCAGCGGGGAGCTGTTTTTT.

V usage is TRBV10-3 and J usage is TRBJ2-7; TRBD1 might be the D (6 bases). Deletions cut 3 bases from V and 3 bases from J, with 9 bases between. CDR3 length equals 13 residues. Germline V gene sequence: CDR1 ENHRY, CDR2 SYGVKD. Written as DNA, the CDR3 is TGTGCCATCAGTGATAAGGGACACTACGAGCAGTACTTC. Translating gives CAISDKGHYEQYF.

This chain links TRBV11-3 with TRBJ2-7; 7 bases agree with TRBD2. Losses at the gene ends were 3 bases for V and 2 bases for J; bases not matched to a gene: 13. The CDR3 totals 17 residues. Germline lookup yields CDR1 SGHNT and CDR2 YENEEA. CDR3 residues: CASSFPWAGRSTYEQYF. CDR3 coding DNA: TGTGCCAGCAGCTTCCCATGGGCCGGGAGGTCAACCTACGAGCAGTACTTC.

The chain joins TRBV5-5 to TRBJ1-6; no clear D. This CDR3 is built from 14 residues. V dropped 3 bases and J dropped 6 bases, with 10 bases sitting between them. Germline CDR1 SGHKS, CDR2 YYEKEE (reference sequence). The CDR3 bases are TGTGCCAGCAGCTCCCTTAGTACTAATTCACCCCTCCACTTT. Its translation is CASSSLSTNSPLHF.

The rearrangement uses TRBV19 and TRBJ2-5; D is possibly TRBD2 (6 bases). Germline assignment: CDR1 LNHDA and CDR2 SQIVND (reference sequence). Trimming pared 5 bases from V and 5 bases from J, leaving 15 bases between. The CDR3 spans 14 residues. The CDR3 here is CASSATGGWETQYF. The CDR3 DNA reads TGTGCCAGTAGTGCGACCGGGGGTTGGGAGACCCAGTACTTC. The full variable domain, its missing parts supplied by reference TRBV19 and TRBJ2-5, is DGGITQSPKYLFRKEGQNVTLSCEQNLNHDAMYWYRQDPGQGLRLIYYSQIVNDFQKGDIAEGYSVSREKKESFPLTVTSAQKNPTAFYLCASSATGGWETQYFGPGTRLLVL.

V usage is TRBV5-1 and J usage is TRBJ1-6, with TRBD1 matching over 7 bases. CDR1 SGHRS and CDR2 YFSETQ come from the germline V gene. V lost 4 bases and J lost 8; bases outside the gene matches: 9. There are 15 residues in the CDR3. This CDR3 reads CASSVSTGSDSPLHF. DNA for the CDR3: TGCGCCAGCAGCGTCTCGACAGGGTCGGATTCACCCCTCCACTTT.

In DNA form, the CDR3 reads TGTGCCAGTATCCCCTTAGGGGGGGGAAGCAATGAGCAGTTCTTC. This codes for CASIPLGGGSNEQFF. This chain links TRBV19 with TRBJ2-1, with D possibly TRBD2 on 7 matching bases. Germline-derived CDR1 and CDR2 are LNHDA and SQIVND (reference sequence). The CDR3 covers 15 residues. Deletions cut 7 bases from V and 6 bases from J, with 19 bases between.

The chain recombines TRBV7-9 with TRBJ1-5; D is perhaps TRBD1 (6 bases). This CDR3 has 14 residues. Germline-derived CDR1 and CDR2 are SEHNR and FQNEAQ (reference sequence). Deletions cut 1 base from V and 9 bases from J, with 13 bases between. CDR3 region: CASSLGGGQGPQHF. The DNA of the CDR3 is TGTGCCAGCAGCTTAGGGGGGGGCCAGGGGCCCCAGCATTTT.

The chain couples TRBV7-2 to TRBJ2-7; possible D gene TRBD2, 5 bases. Trimming removed 2 bases from V and 0 bases from J, with 11 bases in between. The CDR3 loop spans 15 amino acids. CDR1 and CDR2 (germline): SGHTA, FQGNSA. The CDR3 coding sequence is TGTGCCAGCAGCTTACTTTCTGGGAGCTCCTACGAGCAGTACTTC. It codes for CASSLLSGSSYEQYF. The entire variable domain, with the rest obtained from reference TRBV7-2 and TRBJ2-7, is as follows: GAGVSQSPSNKVTEKGKDVELRCDPISGHTALYWYRQSLGQGLEFLIYFQGNSAPDKSGLPSDRFSAERTGGSVSTLTIQRTQQEDSAVYLCASSLLSGSSYEQYFGPGTRLTVT.

The J gene is TRBJ1-1, the V gene TRBV2; a possible D gene is TRBD1 (6 bases). The CDR3 totals 14 residues. V lost 6 bases and J lost 4, with 15 bases in between. Germline V gene lookup returns CDR1 SNHLY and CDR2 FYNNEI. The CDR3 DNA reads TGTGCCAGCAGAGTTTCAGGGGTGGGCACTGAAGCTTTCTTT. Its protein product is CASRVSGVGTEAFF.

CDR3 region: CASSQTKYTDTQYF. The CDR3 DNA is TGCGCCAGCAGCCAAACTAAATACACAGATACGCAGTATTTT. The chain carries TRBV5-1 and TRBJ2-3; no reliable D call. CDR3 length: 14 residues. Germline V gives CDR1 SGHRS, CDR2 YFSETQ. Trimming removed 4 bases at V and 2 bases at J, with 11 bases between.

The V and J genes are TRBV5-1 and TRBJ2-2, with D possibly TRBD1 on 5 matching bases. Germline CDR1 SGHRS, CDR2 YFSETQ. V lost 0 bases, J lost 2 bases, and 11 bases lay in between. The CDR3 consists of 16 residues. CDR3 sequence reads: CASSLGLRENTGELFF. Written as DNA, the CDR3 is TGCGCCAGCAGCTTGGGCCTCAGGGAAAACACCGGGGAGCTGTTTTTT.

The V call is TRBV5-1, the J call TRBJ2-3; tentatively, D is TRBD2 (7 bases). The germline V and J ends were trimmed by 0 bases and 0 bases, with 14 bases remaining between them. CDR1 and CDR2 (germline): SGHRS, YFSETQ. This CDR3 spans 17 amino acids. The CDR3 spells CASSLGTVRGSTDTQYF. In nucleotides, the CDR3 is TGCGCCAGCAGCTTGGGGACAGTGCGGGGGAGCACAGATACGCAGTATTTT.

In the case of this clone: The sample contains more than one DNA sequence encoding this CDR3. The J gene is TRBJ1-5, the V gene TRBV10-3; 8 bases are shared with TRBD1. Looked up from germline, CDR1 is ENHRY and CDR2 is SYGVKD. The V gene end was trimmed by 4 bases and the J gene end by 6 bases; junction bases not matched to a gene: 2. The CDR3 has 13 amino acids. The CDR3 DNA follows: TGTGCCATCAGTGGTACAGGGGGTCAGCCCCAGCATTTT. Protein product: CAISGTGGQPQHF.

The chain combines TRBV28 with TRBJ1-5; 8 nucleotides line up with TRBD1. V was clipped by 6 bases and J by 7 bases; unmatched bases: 11. This CDR3 has 15 amino acids. Per germline, CDR1 MDHEN and CDR2 SYDVKM. Here the CDR3 DNA reads TGTGCCAGCAGAACTGGACAGGGAGGATGGCAGCCCCAGCATTTT. Translated: CASRTGQGGWQPQHF.

The chain has TRBV7-8 and TRBJ2-7; D is unclear. V dropped 8 bases and J dropped 0 bases, with 14 bases sitting between them. CDR3 length: 14 amino acids. The germline CDR1 and CDR2 sequences are SGHVS and FQNEAQ. CDR3 in amino acids: CASRKLGDSYEQYF. The DNA of the CDR3 is TGTGCCAGCCGCAAGCTCGGTGACTCCTACGAGCAGTACTTC.